A single TCR beta chain is shown here with its context. These data are taken from a study of cytomegalovirus exposure and HLA in healthy donors. The V end was cut by 1 base, the J end by 7 bases, with 13 bases between. Germline V lookup: CDR1 SGHAT, CDR2 FQNNGV. This CDR3 contains 14 residues. PCR employed 60 Vbeta and 13 Jbeta primers. The assay was immunoSEQ multiplex PCR, and TCRdb's table has in-frame clones only and misses some. This repertoire shows around 120,000 clones, 74% found once; its top ten account for about 2.6%. This chain connects TRBV11-2 to TRBJ1-2; maybe TRBD1 (5 bases). The source is a man over 45 in good health and CMV-seropositive. Sequencing was carried out using PBMCs. The CDR3 nucleotides are TGTGCCAGCAGCTTAGCACAGGTTACCGCTGGCTACACCTTC. Translation: CASSLAQVTAGYTF.